This TCR beta chain came from a study of blood T cell repertoires in COVID-19. Study background: Acute and convalescent COVID-19 specimens originated in the United States, Italy and Spain. PBMCs, B-cell-depleted T cells, or T cells were the source of the cDNA or gDNA that made up the material.

The V end lost 4 bases, the J end lost 2 bases, and 9 bases lay between the germline ends. The CDR3 length is 15 residues. Germline-derived CDR1 and CDR2 are MNHEY and SVGEGT. Original data processing: Reference gene primer amplification in the assay estimated nucleated cell counts. Profiling relied on immunoSEQ multiplex PCR, and the TCRdb table lists in-frame clones only, not all of them. V, J and clone size are taken as reported in that table, and D and trimming were inferred from the DNA itself. The sample has some 290,000 clones; around nine tenths are singletons. This clone was counted a few times.

This clonotype was sampled from a woman younger than 45 with COVID-19, enrolled during active disease. Source material: peripheral blood. The rearrangement links TRBV6-2 or TRBV6-3 to TRBJ2-6, with D possibly matching TRBD1 (7 bases). CDR3 sequence: CASSFRGAGANVLTF. As DNA, the CDR3 is TGTGCCAGCAGTTTCAGGGGGGCTGGGGCCAACGTCCTGACTTTC.